The 15 T cell receptor beta chains in this list originate from one sample, sequenced in a study of cytomegalovirus exposure and HLA in healthy donors. PCR amplification relied on 60 Vbeta primers (plus 13 Jbeta primers). Libraries were prepared by immunoSEQ multiplex PCR; TCRdb keeps only in-frame clonotypes and omits some of them. The sample contains around 140,000 clones, roughly 9.6% of which appear only once. Sequences were obtained from PBMCs. These receptors all come from a woman aged 40-49 years in good health and CMV-seropositive.

The chain recombines TRBV5-4 with TRBJ1-1, with D perhaps matching TRBD1 (6 bases). V dropped 0 bases and J dropped 2 bases, with 11 bases sitting between them. This CDR3 contains 15 residues. Germline assignment: CDR1 SGHNT and CDR2 YYREEE (reference sequence). In nucleotides, the CDR3 is TGTGCCAGCAGCTTGGTTCTGGGGGCCAACACTGAAGCTTTCTTT. Its translation: CASSLVLGANTEAFF.

The rearrangement joins TRBV5-1 to TRBJ1-2, with a tentative D call TRBD1 (5 bases). The CDR3 spans 19 residues. CDR1 is SGHRS, CDR2 YFSETQ, per germline. V lost 6 bases and J lost 2, with 29 bases in between. This chain's CDR3 is CASKDVQLRDFEGNYGYTF. Here the CDR3 DNA reads TGCGCCAGCAAGGACGTCCAACTTCGGGACTTCGAGGGAAACTATGGCTACACCTTC.

This rearrangement joins TRBV4-1 to TRBJ2-1, with TRBD1 as a possible D gene (5 bases). Trimming took off 0 bases at V and 2 bases at J, with 14 bases between the two ends. Looked up from germline, CDR1 is MGHRA and CDR2 is YSYEKL. The CDR3 is made up of 17 amino acids. The CDR3 is CASSQETGREPYNEQFF. The DNA of the CDR3 is TGCGCCAGCAGCCAAGAAACCGGCAGGGAACCCTACAATGAGCAGTTCTTC.

The chain couples TRBV5-1 to TRBJ2-1, with D perhaps matching TRBD1 (6 bases). V was clipped by 1 base and J by 0 bases, with 14 bases between them. The CDR3 is made up of 17 amino acids. The germline CDR1 and CDR2 sequences are SGHRS and YFSETQ. The CDR3 nucleotides are TGCGCCAGCAGCTTGACCGGACAGCCCGGCTCCTACAATGAGCAGTTCTTC. This gives the protein CASSLTGQPGSYNEQFF.

The genes are TRBV5-1 and TRBJ2-5, with D unclear. The CDR3 is 14 amino acids. The V end was cut by 0 bases, the J end by 5 bases, with 11 bases between. Germline loops: CDR1 SGHRS, CDR2 YFSETQ. The DNA for the CDR3 is TGCGCCAGCAGCTTGGACGCGGCAACGGAGACCCAGTACTTC. Protein product: CASSLDAATETQYF.

This clone was seen only a few times. V usage is TRBV7-9 and J usage is TRBJ1-6, with 7 bases fitting TRBD1. V was clipped by 1 base and J by 2 bases; unmatched bases: 8. Germline loops: CDR1 SEHNR, CDR2 FQNEAQ (reference sequence). This CDR3 contains 18 residues. CDR3 in DNA: TGTGCCAGCAGCTTAGGGACAGGCCTAAACACCTATAATTCACCCCTCCACTTT. The encoded protein is CASSLGTGLNTYNSPLHF. Full variable domain (rest looked up from reference TRBV7-9 and TRBJ1-6): DTGVSQNPRHKITKRGQNVTFRCDPISEHNRLYWYRQTLGQGPEFLTYFQNEAQLEKSRLLSDRFSAERPKGSFSTLEIQRTEQGDSAMYLCASSLGTGLNTYNSPLHFGNGTRLTVT.

A word on this clone: In the same sample, other DNA sequences code for this CDR3. The V call is TRBV7-2, the J call TRBJ1-2, with 8 positions matching TRBD1. The CDR3 length is 13 residues. The germline CDR1 and CDR2 sequences are SGHTA and FQGNSA. V trimming: 5 bases; J trimming: 4 bases; junction bases outside the gene matches: 3. The CDR3 DNA follows: TGTGCCAGCAGCACAGGACAGGGCTATGGCTACACCTTC. This encodes CASSTGQGYGYTF.

This chain joins TRBV9 and TRBJ2-2; TRBD2 aligns across 7 bases. V gave up 6 bases and J gave up 1 base; unmatched junction bases: 9. Germline V gene lookup returns CDR1 SGDLS and CDR2 YYNGEE. This CDR3 region has 16 residues. As DNA, the CDR3 is TGTGCCAGCACCACTTTGGCGGGGGAGAACACCGGGGAGCTGTTTTTT. Translation gives CASTTLAGENTGELFF.

The chain carries TRBV5-1 and TRBJ2-5; 9 bases are a match to TRBD1. Trimming took 4 bases from V and 4 from J; bases not matched to a gene: 11. Germline loops: CDR1 SGHRS, CDR2 YFSETQ. CDR3 length equals 16 residues. As DNA, the CDR3 is TGCGCCAGCAGCACACGCCTACAGGGGGCCGCAGAGACCCAGTACTTC. Amino acids: CASSTRLQGAAETQYF.

This clone was picked up a small number of times. V usage is TRBV6-5 and J usage is TRBJ1-1; D is ambiguous. Per the germline V gene, CDR1 is MNHEY and CDR2 is SVGAGI. This CDR3 is 12 amino acids long. The germline V and J ends were trimmed by 6 bases and 3 bases, with 8 bases remaining between them. The DNA for the CDR3 is TGTGCCAGCAGACGGTTCGACACTGAAGCTTTCTTT. Protein: CASRRFDTEAFF.

This clone appeared a few times. The chain carries TRBV15 and TRBJ2-7; D possibly corresponds to TRBD1 (6 bases). The CDR3 consists of 14 residues. Germline loops: CDR1 LNHNV, CDR2 YYDKDF (reference sequence). V was cut by 0 bases and J by 5 bases, with 11 bases left in between. In DNA form, the CDR3 reads TGTGCCACCAGCAGAGATACAGGGTACGACGAGCAGTACTTC. It codes for CATSRDTGYDEQYF. Full variable domain (missing parts from reference TRBV15 and TRBJ2-7): DAMVIQNPRYQVTQFGKPVTLSCSQTLNHNVMYWYQQKSSQAPKLLFHYYDKDFNNEADTPDNFQSRRPNTSFCFLDIRSPGLGDTAMYLCATSRDTGYDEQYFGPGTRLTVT.

The chain couples TRBV25-1 to TRBJ1-6; unclear D gene. Trimming took 1 base from V and 7 from J, leaving 5 bases between them. This CDR3 is 13 amino acids long. Germline V gene lookup returns CDR1 MGHDK and CDR2 SYGVNS. The CDR3 here is CASSEFLNSPLHF. The CDR3 region has the DNA TGTGCCAGCAGTGAATTCCTAAATTCACCCCTCCACTTT.

The chain uses TRBV30 and TRBJ2-3; no clear D. V dropped 3 bases and J dropped 4 bases, with 14 bases sitting between them. Looked up from germline, CDR1 is GTSNPN and CDR2 is SVGIG (reference sequence). This CDR3 is built from 14 residues. The CDR3, as DNA: TGTGCCTGGAGGCTACGCTCACGTGCAGATACGCAGTATTTT. This sequence encodes CAWRLRSRADTQYF.

This clone was seen only a few times. V gene TRBV2 combines with J gene TRBJ1-3, with 8 bases that match TRBD1. Trimming at V came to 6 bases and at J to 4 bases, leaving 8 bases not matched to a gene. Germline V gives CDR1 SNHLY, CDR2 FYNNEI. The CDR3 runs 15 residues. The CDR3 DNA is TGTGCCAGCAGGGGCAGGGGGCTAGGCGGAAACACCATATATTTT. Translation: CASRGRGLGGNTIYF.

The genes are TRBV25-1 and TRBJ2-5; 8 bases map to TRBD2. CDR3 length equals 14 residues. The ends lost 6 bases at V and 1 base at J; junction bases unmatched: 4. CDR1 is MGHDK, CDR2 SYGVNS, per germline. DNA for the CDR3: TGTGCCAGCAGAAAAAGCGGGGGCCAAGAGACCCAGTACTTC. It encodes CASRKSGGQETQYF.